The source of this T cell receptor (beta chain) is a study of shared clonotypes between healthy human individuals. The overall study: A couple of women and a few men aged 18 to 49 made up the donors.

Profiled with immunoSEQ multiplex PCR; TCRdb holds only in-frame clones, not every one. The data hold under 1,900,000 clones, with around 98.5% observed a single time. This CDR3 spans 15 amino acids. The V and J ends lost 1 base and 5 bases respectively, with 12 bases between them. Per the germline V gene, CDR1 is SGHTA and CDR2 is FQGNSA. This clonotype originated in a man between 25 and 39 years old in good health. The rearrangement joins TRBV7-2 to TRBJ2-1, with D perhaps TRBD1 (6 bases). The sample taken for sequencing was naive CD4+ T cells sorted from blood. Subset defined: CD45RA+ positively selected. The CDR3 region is CASSLVVWDNNEQFF. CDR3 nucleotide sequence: TGTGCCAGCAGCTTAGTTGTGTGGGACAACAATGAGCAGTTCTTC.